This T cell receptor (beta chain) was recorded in a study of T cells in Graves' hyperthyroidism and ophthalmopathy. This clonotype was observed a few times. The antigen remains unidentified. Sequence at one end of the junction differs from germline and may be a read error. Pregnant or lactating patients were excluded, as were those with uncontrolled infection or other autoimmune disease. Diagnoses were made from clinical symptoms, serum measures (thyroxine and TRAb), thyroid ultrasound and orbital computed tomography. Points from the study as a whole: Ophthalmopathy got predicted by the model a median roughly 6.4 months before its onset.

The germline gives CDR1 SSHAT, CDR2 FNYEAQ (reference sequence). The length of the CDR3 is 16 residues. The investigators amplified TCR beta CDR3 regions from RNA transcripts. Primed by the HTBI set, a first-round RT-PCR was run on the TCR CDR3. TCRdb passed the multiplex PCR reads through MiXCR, listing each CDR3 protein once. The sample lists hundreds of thousands of distinct CDR3 sequences; approximately 24% were seen once. The V gene is TRBV7-7, the J gene TRBJ2-2, with D possibly called TRBD1 or TRBD2 (5 bases each). The sample comprised blood. The TCR comes from a woman between 25 and 40 years old with Graves' ophthalmopathy. The CDR3 here is CASSLGWGPNTGELFF. CDR3 in DNA: TGTGCTAGCAGCTTAGGGTGGGGACCGAACACCGGGGAGCTGTTTTTT.